This is a list of T cell receptor beta chains from one sample in a study of B cell selection in AIRE deficiency. The protocol was immunoSEQ multiplex PCR, while the TCRdb copy is restricted to in-frame clones and leaves out a portion. This sample has about 24,000 clones; 95% to 96% occur once, and the top ten carry less than 0.2%. Sequencing input: CD4+CD127+ conventional T cells sorted from PBMCs. The origin of the receptors is a human donor in good health. The CDR3 runs from the conserved cysteine through the conserved F or W. The order of the fields is D gene, clone size, J gene, V gene, CDR3 DNA, CDR3 protein. D genes are given only for firm matches. Expanded clones are given a class, and other clones once, few, many or no size at all.

D: NA
size: NA
J: TRBJ2-5
V: TRBV14
DNA: TGTGCCAGCAGCCAAGTTGGTGGCGGGCTTCGGACCCAGTACTTC
CDR3: CASSQVGGGLRTQYF

D: NA
size: NA
J: TRBJ1-1
V: TRBV15
DNA: TGTGCCACCAGCAGAGGTGGGACTCTCATGGTACGAGACACTGAAGCTTTCTTT
CDR3: CATSRGGTLMVRDTEAFF

D: NA
size: once
J: TRBJ1-5
V: TRBV6-1
DNA: TGTGCCAGCAGTGCAGAGAACAATCAGCCCCAGCATTTT
CDR3: CASSAENNQPQHF

D: NA
size: NA
J: TRBJ1-2
V: TRBV2
DNA: TGTGCCACCCGGACTGAACCCTATGGCTACACCTTC
CDR3: CATRTEPYGYTF

D: NA
size: NA
J: TRBJ1-2
V: TRBV9
DNA: TGTGCCAGCAGCACTGAGACAGGCGTTGGCTACACCTTC
CDR3: CASSTETGVGYTF

D: NA
size: NA
J: TRBJ2-7
V: TRBV21-1
DNA: TGTGCCAGCAGCGAACTCTACGGATACCACTACGAGCAGTACTTC
CDR3: CASSELYGYHYEQYF

D: NA
size: NA
J: TRBJ2-7
V: TRBV5-1
DNA: TGCGCCAGCAGCTTGGGCGGGACCAACTCCTACGAGCAGTACTTC
CDR3: CASSLGGTNSYEQYF

D: NA
size: NA
J: TRBJ1-1
V: TRBV11-3
DNA: TGTGCCAGCAGCGTACAAGAGAACACTGAAGCTTTCTTT
CDR3: CASSVQENTEAFF

D: TRBD1
size: NA
J: TRBJ1-4
V: TRBV18
DNA: TGTGCCAGCTCACCTGGGACAGCTAATGAAAAACTGTTTTTT
CDR3: CASSPGTANEKLFF

D: NA
size: NA
J: TRBJ1-1
V: TRBV21-1
DNA: TGTGCCCCCAGGGACAGGGGAGAAACGAACACTGAAGCTTTCTTT
CDR3: CAPRDRGETNTEAFF

D: NA
size: NA
J: TRBJ2-3
V: TRBV11-3
DNA: TGTGCCAGCAGCTTAGATGGCGGATCTACAGATACGCAGTATTTT
CDR3: CASSLDGGSTDTQYF

D: NA
size: NA
J: TRBJ1-5
V: TRBV10-1
DNA: TGCGCCCCCAGGGAACCCAGCTACGGTAGCAATCAGCCCCAGCATTTT
CDR3: CAPREPSYGSNQPQHF

D: NA
size: NA
J: TRBJ1-2
V: TRBV9
DNA: TGTGCCAGCAGCCTTAGGGAGAGGGTAAATGGCTACACCTTC
CDR3: CASSLRERVNGYTF

D: NA
size: NA
J: TRBJ2-7
V: TRBV10-1
DNA: TGCGCCAGCAGTGAGACCATATACGAGCAGTACTTC
CDR3: CASSETIYEQYF

D: NA
size: NA
J: TRBJ2-2
V: TRBV11-2
DNA: TGTGCCAGCAGTTTTCAGGGGGGAGGCACCGGGGAGCTGTTTTTT
CDR3: CASSFQGGGTGELFF

D: TRBD2
size: NA
J: TRBJ2-3
V: TRBV7-6
DNA: TGTGCCAGCAGCTACGGGACTAGCGGCACAGATACGCAGTATTTT
CDR3: CASSYGTSGTDTQYF

D: TRBD1
size: NA
J: TRBJ1-1
V: TRBV7-2
DNA: TGTGCCAGCTTCGACAGGGGGCAGATCACTGAAGCTTTCTTT
CDR3: CASFDRGQITEAFF

D: NA
size: NA
J: TRBJ2-1
V: TRBV6-5
DNA: TGTGCCAGCAGTCTCCCCCCATACAATGAGCAGTTCTTC
CDR3: CASSLPPYNEQFF

D: NA
size: NA
J: TRBJ1-2
V: TRBV30
DNA: TGTGCCTGGAGTGTTTGGGGGGAAAGTGGCTACACCTTC
CDR3: CAWSVWGESGYTF

D: NA
size: NA
J: TRBJ1-6
V: TRBV2
DNA: TGTGCCAGCAGGGCCGGGGTCCACGGGGGGGTACCCCTCCACTTT
CDR3: CASRAGVHGGVPLHF

D: TRBD2
size: NA
J: TRBJ2-1
V: TRBV5-1
DNA: TGCGCCAGCAGCTTGTTAACTAGCGGGAACAATGAGCAGTTCTTC
CDR3: CASSLLTSGNNEQFF

D: TRBD1
size: NA
J: TRBJ1-4
V: TRBV19
DNA: TGTGCCAGTAGGGGGACAGGGGTTGAAAAACTGTTTTTT
CDR3: CASRGTGVEKLFF

D: NA
size: NA
J: TRBJ1-3
V: TRBV9
DNA: TGTGCCAGCAGCGTAGAGGCTGGAAACACCATATATTTT
CDR3: CASSVEAGNTIYF

D: NA
size: NA
J: TRBJ2-1
V: TRBV19
DNA: TGTGCCAGTAGTCCGACGTGGCGGGGGCCCTACAATGAGCAGTTCTTC
CDR3: CASSPTWRGPYNEQFF

D: NA
size: NA
J: TRBJ1-3
V: TRBV19
DNA: TGTGCCAGTAGTATAAGGCCAGGGGCTTCTGGAAACACCATATATTTT
CDR3: CASSIRPGASGNTIYF

D: NA
size: NA
J: TRBJ2-7
V: TRBV18
DNA: TGTGCCAGCTCCCTCGGGGCGAGCTCCTACGAGCAGTACTTC
CDR3: CASSLGASSYEQYF

D: TRBD1
size: few
J: TRBJ1-6
V: TRBV5-1
DNA: TGCGCCAGCAGCGCCCCGGACAGGGCTTCACCCCTCCACTTT
CDR3: CASSAPDRASPLHF

D: NA
size: NA
J: TRBJ2-5
V: TRBV11-2
DNA: TGTGCCAGCAGCTTAGATGGAGGGACAGCGGGGACCCAGTACTTC
CDR3: CASSLDGGTAGTQYF

D: NA
size: NA
J: TRBJ2-1
V: TRBV29-1
DNA: TGCAGCGTTCCGCCTGTGGCTGCCGTTAATGAGCAGTTCTTC
CDR3: CSVPPVAAVNEQFF

D: NA
size: NA
J: TRBJ1-2
V: TRBV11-2
DNA: TGTGCCAGCAGCTTAGATGGGTATGGCTACACCTTC
CDR3: CASSLDGYGYTF

D: NA
size: NA
J: TRBJ1-5
V: TRBV10-3
DNA: TGTGCCATCAGTGGGGGAGGGGGCAATCAGCCCCAGCATTTT
CDR3: CAISGGGGNQPQHF

D: TRBD1
size: NA
J: TRBJ2-2
V: TRBV7-8
DNA: TGTGCCAGCAGCGTTTACAGGGGTACCGGGGAGCTGTTTTTT
CDR3: CASSVYRGTGELFF

D: NA
size: NA
J: TRBJ1-3
V: TRBV18
DNA: TGTGCCAGCTCACGGGAGAGCACCATATATTTT
CDR3: CASSRESTIYF

D: NA
size: NA
J: TRBJ1-3
V: TRBV5-6
DNA: TGTGCCAGCAGCTTTGGGTTAGGAAACACCATATATTTT
CDR3: CASSFGLGNTIYF

D: NA
size: NA
J: TRBJ2-2
V: TRBV27
DNA: TGTGCCAGCAGTTTATGGGTAACCGGGGAGCTGTTTTTT
CDR3: CASSLWVTGELFF

D: NA
size: NA
J: TRBJ1-2
V: TRBV25-1
DNA: TGTGCCAGCAGTGTCGGGGGAAACTATGGCTACACCTTC
CDR3: CASSVGGNYGYTF

D: NA
size: NA
J: TRBJ2-6
V: TRBV9
DNA: TGTGCCAGCAGCTCCCACAGGTCCGGGGTCGTCTCTGGGGCCAACGTCCTGACTTTC
CDR3: CASSSHRSGVVSGANVLTF

D: NA
size: NA
J: TRBJ1-2
V: TRBV28
DNA: TGTGCCAGCAGCCGGGCCAACCCGGGCGACTATGGCTACACCTTC
CDR3: CASSRANPGDYGYTF

D: NA
size: NA
J: TRBJ1-6
V: TRBV18
DNA: TGTGCCAGCTCACCAGTGGCAGGAGATAATTCACCCCTCCACTTT
CDR3: CASSPVAGDNSPLHF

D: TRBD1
size: once
J: TRBJ1-2
V: TRBV2
DNA: TGTGCCAGCAGGAATGGACAGGGAGGGTATGGCTACACCTTC
CDR3: CASRNGQGGYGYTF

D: NA
size: NA
J: TRBJ2-1
V: TRBV4-1
DNA: TGCGCCAGCAGCCAAGAGGGGAGCTCCTACAATGAGCAGTTCTTC
CDR3: CASSQEGSSYNEQFF

D: TRBD1
size: NA
J: TRBJ1-2
V: TRBV2
DNA: TGTGTCCCGGGGGGACAGGGCGCCACTGGCTACACCTTC
CDR3: CVPGGQGATGYTF

D: NA
size: NA
J: TRBJ1-2
V: TRBV13
DNA: TGTGCCAGCACCCAGCGGGGGATTGGAGGCTACACCTTC
CDR3: CASTQRGIGGYTF

D: TRBD1
size: NA
J: TRBJ2-7
V: TRBV9
DNA: TGTGCCAGCAGCGTAAGGGACAGGACCTACGAGAGGCAGTACTTC
CDR3: CASSVRDRTYERQYF

D: NA
size: NA
J: TRBJ1-4
V: TRBV30
DNA: TGTGCCTGGACGGGCCGGAATGAAAAACTGTTTTTT
CDR3: CAWTGRNEKLFF

D: NA
size: NA
J: TRBJ1-6
V: TRBV30
DNA: TGTGCCTGGAGTGTAGGAGGCTATAATTCACCCCTCCACTTT
CDR3: CAWSVGGYNSPLHF